This T cell receptor beta chain was documented in a study of shared T cell receptors in the human thymus. The method was immunoSEQ multiplex PCR; TCRdb's version includes in-frame clones alone and lacks a portion of them. The sample carries some 640,000 clones, approximately 87% recorded once. V lost 7 bases to trimming and J lost 0 bases; unmatched junction nucleotides: 2. The CDR3 loop spans 14 amino acids. CDR1 and CDR2 from the germline V gene are MNHEY and SMNVEV (reference sequence). This same sample was also part of a study on human thymus T cells. That publication notes: Both thymic and peripheral blood repertoires showed apparently biased V and J usage.

The TCR sequence derives from a boy in the first two years of life with a congenital heart defect. Source material: thymocytes. The chain joins TRBV27 to TRBJ2-2; 7 nucleotides agree with TRBD1. This chain's CDR3 is CASIGTANTGELFF. The CDR3 nucleotides are TGTGCCAGCATAGGGACAGCGAACACCGGGGAGCTGTTTTTT.